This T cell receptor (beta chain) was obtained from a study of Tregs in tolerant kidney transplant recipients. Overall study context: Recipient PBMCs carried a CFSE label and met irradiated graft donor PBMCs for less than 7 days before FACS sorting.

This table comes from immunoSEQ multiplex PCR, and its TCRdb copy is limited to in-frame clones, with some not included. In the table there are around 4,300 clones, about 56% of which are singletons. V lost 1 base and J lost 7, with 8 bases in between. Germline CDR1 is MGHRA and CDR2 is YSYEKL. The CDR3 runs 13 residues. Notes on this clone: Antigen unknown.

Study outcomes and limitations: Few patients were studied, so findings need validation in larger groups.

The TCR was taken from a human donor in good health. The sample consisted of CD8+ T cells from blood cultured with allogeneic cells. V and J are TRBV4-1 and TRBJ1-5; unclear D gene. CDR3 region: CASSQGFRQPQHF. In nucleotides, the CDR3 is TGCGCCAGCAGCCAAGGGTTCAGGCAGCCCCAGCATTTT.